This T cell receptor beta chain was found in a study of radiation and T cells in renal cell carcinoma. Sample time point: blood 2 weeks post-SBRT. Treatment defined: 15 Gy SBRT to primary tumor, nephrectomy 4 weeks later. After SBRT, blood was collected at 2 and 4 weeks, plus baseline. The CDR3 is 17 amino acids. Germline trimming cut 4 bases from V and 0 bases from J; bases unmatched to any gene: 4. Germline CDR1 reads LNHDA; CDR2 reads SQIVND (reference sequence). The data were produced by immunoSEQ multiplex PCR, yet TCRdb's version contains in-frame clones alone and is incomplete. Among under 150,000 clones listed, roughly four fifths were seen once.

This receptor was taken from a woman in her sixties with renal cell carcinoma. Sample: blood, taken from a patient whose treatment included radiotherapy and nephrectomy. This chain uses TRBV19 with TRBJ2-3, with TRBD2 identical over 13 bases. The CDR3, as DNA: TGTGCCAGTAGTAGAGGACTAGCGGGGGCTAGCACAGATACGCAGTATTTT. Encoded protein: CASSRGLAGASTDTQYF.